The text below deals with one TCR beta chain. This clonotype has ten or more counts. Which antigen it targets is not known. Base-call qualities are not available, and no considerably larger clone is one nucleotide away. Hyperthyroidism patients were newly diagnosed, with disease duration under 2 months, and aged 18 to 65 years. Exclusion was applied to patients with uncontrolled infections, other autoimmune diseases, pregnancy or lactation. Diagnoses were established on the basis of clinical symptoms, serum thyroxine and TRAb, thyroid ultrasound, and orbital computed tomography. Blood from progressor patients was collected at the time of first diagnosis with hyperthyroidism, before any ophthalmopathy symptoms had appeared. Ficoll-Paque density gradient centrifugation was used to isolate PBMCs from about 9.4 ml of fresh peripheral blood. Progressor patients were first diagnosed with Graves' hyperthyroidism and then developed ophthalmopathy during follow-up. Total RNA was extracted using Trizol reagent, and RNA quality was assessed on an Agilent 2100 Bioanalyzer.

The TCR beta CDR3 regions were amplified from the RNA transcripts. The TCR CDR3 was subjected to a first round of RT-PCR using the HTBI primer set and the Qiagen OneStep RT-PCR kit. Libraries were constructed in a second round of multiplex PCR, after which size selection and purification were performed. Libraries were sequenced paired-end with 100 bp reads on an Illumina HiSeq2000. Per the authors' processing: SOAPnuke was used to process the raw data, removing reads that contained adapters or uncalled bases, had a mean Phred below 15, or lacked an exact match to the constant primer or identifier. High-quality paired reads were merged using COPE v1.2.5, and each unique nucleotide sequence was defined as a clonotype. MiTCR v1.1 was used to align clonotypes to the IMGT TRBV, TRBD and TRBJ reference segments. The analysis was restricted to V-J combinations with a frequency above 0.0001, which together covered about 99% of the repertoires. A TCS score was defined as the ratio of F50 (clonal expansion) to E x V (chaos), with BLOSUM62-based TCRdist applied between CDR3 peptides within each V-J. Welch's t-statistics and random forest reduced roughly 540 V-J features to around 14, which were used in a naive Bayes classifier (R e1071). In TCRdb, the public reads were trimmed at Q25 with fastp and aligned with MiXCR, with productive beta chains retained. CDR3 protein sequences are deduplicated, and each keeps its most common genes and DNA. TCRdb's processing, not the study's, gives the V and J calls here. In this sample the table shows more than 350,000 distinct CDR3 sequences, about 18% of which occur a single time. The ten largest clonotypes hold 30% to 40% of the sample.

The data derive from a study of T cells in Graves' hyperthyroidism and ophthalmopathy (dated by TCRdb to between 2018 and 2021). About the study as a whole: Peripheral blood samples were taken at the time of initial diagnosis, prior to any treatment. Prospective prediction of ophthalmopathy was tested in an independent validation cohort consisting of 18 to 20 hyperthyroidism patients and more than 15 patients who later progressed to ophthalmopathy. The paper reports TCR Vbeta CDR3 sequencing of 140 or so peripheral blood samples: over 40 ophthalmopathy, under 80 hyperthyroidism and around 17 progressor patients. Once sampling was done, hyperthyroidism patients were given methimazole at a starting dose of 30 mg daily, whereas ophthalmopathy patients were given high-dose intravenous methylprednisolone. For training and testing, the approximately 92 patients in the discovery cohort were randomly divided in a 7:3 ratio. In addition, the study compared T-cell repertoires in thyroid tissue and in blood from five or six Graves' hyperthyroidism patients. TCR V-J signatures able to tell the groups apart were searched for in a discovery cohort of 100 patients, of whom 40 to 45 had Graves' ophthalmopathy and roughly 59 had stable Graves' hyperthyroidism.

Summary of the overall study and its limitations: In cross-validation, a model built on a 13 V-J signature told ophthalmopathy apart from stable hyperthyroidism with 85% to 90% sensitivity and around 83% specificity, and in testing the same model reached 80%/75%. Most expanded thyroid clonotypes (frequency above 0.001) were also detected in blood, a finding suggesting that blood repertoires may reflect thyroid immune responses. In validation, the model predicted progression to ophthalmopathy with over 60% sensitivity and approximately 74% specificity, a median of 6.5 months before onset. Sample size was not statistically predetermined, and blinding of investigators to group allocation was not performed.

Sequenced sample: blood. The origin of this receptor is a woman aged 30 to 39 with Graves' hyperthyroidism that later progressed to Graves' ophthalmopathy.

The bases read TGTGCCAGCAGTGCTGGATCTGGAAACACCATATATTTT. Its coded protein is CASSAGSGNTIYF. The chain is made from TRBV2 and TRBJ1-3; the D segment cannot be called with confidence. Via the germline V gene, CDR1 is SNHLY and CDR2 FYNNEI. The cysteine opens and the phenylalanine closes a CDR3 of 13 amino acids. The only DNA kept is the CDR3, 39 bases in frame from the first base. V sheds 4 bases and J sheds 1 base, leaving 5 bases between their ends.